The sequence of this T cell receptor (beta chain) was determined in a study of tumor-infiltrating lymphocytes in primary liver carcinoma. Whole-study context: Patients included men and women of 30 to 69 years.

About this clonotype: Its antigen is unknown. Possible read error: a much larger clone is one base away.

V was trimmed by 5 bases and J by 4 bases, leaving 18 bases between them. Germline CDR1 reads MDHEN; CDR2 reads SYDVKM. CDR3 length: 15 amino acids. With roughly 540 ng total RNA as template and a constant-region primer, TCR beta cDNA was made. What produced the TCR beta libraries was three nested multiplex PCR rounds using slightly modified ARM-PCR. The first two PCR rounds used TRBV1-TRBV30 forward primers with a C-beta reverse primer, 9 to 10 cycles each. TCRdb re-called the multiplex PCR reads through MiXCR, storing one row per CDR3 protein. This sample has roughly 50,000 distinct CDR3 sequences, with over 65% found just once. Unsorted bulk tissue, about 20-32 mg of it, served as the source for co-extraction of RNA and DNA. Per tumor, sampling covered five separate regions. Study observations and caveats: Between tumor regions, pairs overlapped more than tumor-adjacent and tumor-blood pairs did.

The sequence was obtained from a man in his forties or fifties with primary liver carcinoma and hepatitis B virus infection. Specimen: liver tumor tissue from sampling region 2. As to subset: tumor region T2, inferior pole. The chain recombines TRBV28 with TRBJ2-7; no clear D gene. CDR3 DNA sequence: TGTGCCAGCAGTCCCGACTTTGCAAGGTGGTACGAGCAGTACTTC. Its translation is CASSPDFARWYEQYF.